This TCR beta chain was retrieved from a study of tumor-infiltrating lymphocytes in primary liver carcinoma. Unsorted whole blood served as the source of blood RNA, and germline DNA was extracted as well. TCR beta cDNA was prepared out of roughly 500 ng total RNA by means of a constant-region primer. Three-round nested multiplex PCR performed with slightly modified ARM-PCR produced the TCR beta libraries. A C-beta reverse primer and TRBV1-TRBV30 forward primers served in each of the first two PCR rounds, at about 10 cycles apiece. Using its own MiXCR run on the multiplex PCR reads, TCRdb lists one record per CDR3 protein. Among around 330,000 distinct CDR3 sequences listed, over 55% were seen once. V was cut by 3 bases and J by 2 bases, with 17 bases left in between. The CDR3 loop spans 17 amino acids. Points on this clonotype: A read error may explain this, as a much larger clone is one base away.

The chain couples TRBV12-3 or TRBV12-4 to TRBJ1-3; weak D call: TRBD1 (5 bases). Material: peripheral blood. This clonotype was sampled from a man aged 35-49 years with primary liver carcinoma and hepatitis B virus infection. CDR3 nucleotides: TGTGCCAGCAGTTTGGACGGGGCCATGGGGCCTGGAAACACCATATATTTT. The encoded protein is CASSLDGAMGPGNTIYF.